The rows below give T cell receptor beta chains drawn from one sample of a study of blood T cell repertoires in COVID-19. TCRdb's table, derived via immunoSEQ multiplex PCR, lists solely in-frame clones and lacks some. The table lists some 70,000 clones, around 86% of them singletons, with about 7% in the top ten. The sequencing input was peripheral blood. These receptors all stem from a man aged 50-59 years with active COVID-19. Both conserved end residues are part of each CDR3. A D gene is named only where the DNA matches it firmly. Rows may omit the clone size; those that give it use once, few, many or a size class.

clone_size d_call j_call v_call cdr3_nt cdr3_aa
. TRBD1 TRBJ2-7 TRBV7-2 TGTGCCAGCAGCACCAGGGGGCGAGTAGACGAGCAGTACTTC CASSTRGRVDEQYF
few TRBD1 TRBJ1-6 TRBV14 TGTGCCAGCAGCCAAGATCTGGTGACAGGGCGGAATTCACCCCTCCACTTT CASSQDLVTGRNSPLHF
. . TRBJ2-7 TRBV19 TGTGCCAGTAGGCAAGACAGCGAATCCTACGAGCAGTACTTC CASRQDSESYEQYF
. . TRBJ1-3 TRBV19 TGTGCCAGTAGCACAGGGCTCTCTGGAAACACCATATATTTT CASSTGLSGNTIYF
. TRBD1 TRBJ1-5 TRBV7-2 TGTGCCAGCAGCTTAAGCGGACAGGTAGGAAATCAGCCCCAGCATTTT CASSLSGQVGNQPQHF
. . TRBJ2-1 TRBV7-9 TGTGCCAGCAGCGCGGGACCCAATGAGCAGTTCTTC CASSAGPNEQFF
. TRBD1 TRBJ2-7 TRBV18 TGTGCCAGCTCAGATGGACAGGGTAATCACGAGCAGTACTTC CASSDGQGNHEQYF
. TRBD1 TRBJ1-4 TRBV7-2 TGTGCCAGCAGCTTAGGGTCAGGGGGTGAAAAACTGTTTTTT CASSLGSGGEKLFF
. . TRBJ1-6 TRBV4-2 TGTGCCAGCAGCCAAGATCAACCGGGAACCAATTCACCCCTCCACTTT CASSQDQPGTNSPLHF
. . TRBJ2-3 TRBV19 TGTGCCAGTAGTATGTCCTCCCTTGGCACAGATACGCAGTATTTT CASSMSSLGTDTQYF
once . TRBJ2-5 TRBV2 TGTGCCAGCATCTTGGACATCTTCCAAGAGACCCAGTACTTC CASILDIFQETQYF
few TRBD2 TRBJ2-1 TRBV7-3 TGTGCCAGCAGCCCCAGGGGGACTAGCGGTACCTACAATGAGCAGTTCTTC CASSPRGTSGTYNEQFF
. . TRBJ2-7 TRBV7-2 TGTGCCAGCAGCTTAGTTCGCGTAGGGAGCCACGAGCAGTACTTC CASSLVRVGSHEQYF